The next 18 T cell receptor beta chains were all read from a single sample in a study of blood T cell repertoires in COVID-19. Generated by immunoSEQ multiplex PCR, the TCRdb table keeps only in-frame clones and is missing some. The sample consists of approximately 120,000 clones, roughly 80% of them appearing once. The specimen was peripheral blood. These receptors were taken from a human donor in a cohort sampled during active or convalescent COVID-19.

This chain connects TRBV19 to TRBJ2-3, with 7 bases fitting TRBD1. Losses at the gene ends were 6 bases for V and 1 base for J; bases not matched to a gene: 7. In germline, CDR1 is LNHDA, CDR2 SQIVND (reference sequence). This CDR3 has 15 amino acids. CDR3 bases: TGTGCCAGTAGCCCTACAGGGGTGCGCACAGATACGCAGTATTTT. This sequence encodes CASSPTGVRTDTQYF.

CDR3 residues: CASSSDRVFHF. CDR3 in DNA: TGTGCCAGCAGCTCCGACAGGGTCTTCCACTTT. This chain joins TRBV28 and TRBJ1-6; the match to TRBD1 covers 7 bases. CDR3 length: 11 amino acids. From germline, CDR1 is MDHEN and CDR2 SYDVKM. The V and J ends lost 6 bases and 17 bases, in that order; junction bases with no gene match: 7.

The rearrangement links TRBV28 to TRBJ2-3; TRBD2 matches 10 bases. Germline CDR1 reads MDHEN; CDR2 reads SYDVKM. V lost 3 bases to trimming and J lost 4 bases; unmatched junction nucleotides: 4. The CDR3 length is 15 residues. The CDR3 spells CASSFTSGNADTQYF. As DNA, the CDR3 is TGTGCCAGCAGTTTTACTAGCGGGAACGCAGATACGCAGTATTTT.

The V gene is TRBV5-1, the J gene TRBJ2-1, with TRBD1 matching over 9 bases. CDR3 length equals 20 residues. Germline loops: CDR1 SGHRS, CDR2 YFSETQ. The J segment lost 4 bases and the V segment lost 0 bases, leaving 17 bases of the junction unmatched. CDR3 amino acids: CASSLAGGPGQGGTYNEQFF. DNA of the CDR3: TGCGCCAGCAGCTTGGCCGGGGGTCCGGGACAGGGCGGTACATACAATGAGCAGTTCTTC.

The chain uses TRBV15 and TRBJ2-1, with 9 bases matching TRBD2. V was pared by 6 bases and J by 4 bases, with 4 bases of the junction left unmatched. Germline V gene lookup returns CDR1 LNHNV and CDR2 YYDKDF (reference sequence). The CDR3 runs 14 residues. DNA for the CDR3: TGTGCCACCAGTTTTAGCGGGGGATACAATGAGCAGTTCTTC. Its protein product is CATSFSGGYNEQFF.

V is TRBV28 and J is TRBJ1-1; weak D call: TRBD1 (5 bases). Germline values: CDR1 MDHEN, CDR2 SYDVKM. The CDR3 sequence is 13 residues long. V was pared by 1 base and J by 10 bases, with 13 bases between. This CDR3 reads CASSLFTGQGAFF. CDR3 DNA sequence: TGTGCCAGCAGTTTATTCACAGGCCAGGGAGCTTTCTTT.

The chain has TRBV6-5 and TRBJ1-4, with 9 bases fitting TRBD1. CDR1 MNHEY and CDR2 SVGAGI come from the germline V gene. With V trimmed by 6 bases and J by 6 bases, 5 bases remained unmatched. The CDR3 is made up of 14 amino acids. CDR3 coding DNA: TGTGCCAGCAGCCGGGACAGGGACGATGAAAAACTGTTTTTT. Encoded protein: CASSRDRDDEKLFF.

The genes are TRBV18 and TRBJ1-5, with a tentative D call TRBD1 (6 bases). The CDR3 contains 13 residues. The V end lost 3 bases, the J end lost 7 bases, and 10 bases lay between the germline ends. Looked up from germline, CDR1 is KGHSH and CDR2 is LQKENI. The CDR3 spells CASSPTDSQPQHF. The CDR3, as DNA: TGTGCCAGCTCACCGACGGACAGCCAGCCCCAGCATTTT.

The chain carries TRBV10-2 and TRBJ1-1, with D possibly matching TRBD1 (6 bases). CDR3 length: 14 amino acids. Germline CDR1 reads WSHSY; CDR2 reads SAAADI. V lost 7 bases and J 2 bases, leaving 14 bases between the germline ends. This chain's CDR3 is CASTTDSSNTEAFF. Here the CDR3 DNA reads TGCGCCAGCACCACGGACAGCTCTAACACTGAAGCTTTCTTT.

The chain combines TRBV11-2 with TRBJ1-1; TRBD1 agrees at 8 bases. The CDR3 length is 14 residues. Germline V CDR1 and CDR2: SGHAT, FQNNGV. J lost 4 bases, V lost 5 bases, and 6 bases had no gene match. The CDR3, as DNA: TGTGCCAGCAGCCTTGCAGGGGGCTCCACTGAAGCTTTCTTT. Protein: CASSLAGGSTEAFF.

The rearrangement links TRBV6-5 to TRBJ2-7, with 10 bases lining up with TRBD1. The CDR3 extends over 14 amino acids. The V segment lost 5 bases and the J segment 5 bases; nucleotides outside the gene matches: 6. Germline loops: CDR1 MNHEY, CDR2 SVGAGI. CDR3 in DNA: TGTGCCAGCAGTCCGGGACAGGGGCTGGACGAGCAGTACTTC. This gives the protein CASSPGQGLDEQYF.

V is TRBV4-1 and J is TRBJ2-1, with 10 bases fitting TRBD2. Germline V lookup: CDR1 MGHRA, CDR2 YSYEKL. This CDR3 comprises 18 residues. The trim removed 4 bases at V and 1 base at J, leaving 10 bases unmatched. The CDR3 sequence is CASSPLGPTSGSYNEQFF. CDR3 bases: TGCGCCAGCAGCCCCCTAGGCCCGACTAGCGGGTCCTACAATGAGCAGTTCTTC.

V is TRBV7-9 and J is TRBJ1-5; 7 bases map to TRBD1. After removal of 5 bases from V and 5 bases from J, the junction contained 9 bases not matched to a gene. CDR3 length equals 15 residues. Germline V lookup: CDR1 SEHNR, CDR2 FQNEAQ (reference sequence). The CDR3 nucleotides read TGTGCCAGCAGCCCAGATCGACAGGGATATCAGCCCCAGCATTTT. Translation: CASSPDRQGYQPQHF.

This clone was picked up a small number of times. Here the CDR3 DNA reads TGTGCCAGCAGCTTAGGTAACAGCAAAAATCAGCCCCAGCATTTT. Translating gives CASSLGNSKNQPQHF. J is TRBJ1-5 and V is TRBV7-2; the D is unclear. The V and J ends lost 1 base and 4 bases respectively, with 11 bases between them. Germline-derived CDR1 and CDR2 are SGHTA and FQGNSA. The CDR3 is 15 amino acids.

CDR3 coding DNA: TGTGCCAGCAGCCAAGTATACACCCCCGTGGCCGTCTACGAGCAGTACTTC. As protein: CASSQVYTPVAVYEQYF. The V gene is TRBV3-1 (or the pseudogene TRBV3-2), the J gene TRBJ2-7; D ambiguous. V was pared by 1 base and J by 3 bases, with 19 bases between. Germline CDR1 is LGHDT and CDR2 is YNNKEL (reference sequence). CDR3 length: 17 amino acids.

The sample holds a few counts of this clone. The chain uses TRBV7-3 and TRBJ2-5, with TRBD2 as a possible D gene (5 bases). Trimming removed 4 bases at V and 3 bases at J, with 18 bases between. CDR1 and CDR2 (germline): SGHTA, FQGTGA. This CDR3 comprises 16 residues. The CDR3, as DNA: TGTGCCAGCAGCTCACGCGGCAGCGGAAGAAAAGAGACCCAGTACTTC. This codes for CASSSRGSGRKETQYF.

The V and J genes are TRBV28 and TRBJ2-7; D uncertain. Between the trimmed V and J ends, which lost 6 bases and 3 bases, there was a span of 12 bases. Germline V gene data show CDR1 as MDHEN and CDR2 as SYDVKM. This CDR3 is built from 13 residues. The CDR3 here is CASRSFADYEQYF. The CDR3 DNA follows: TGTGCCAGCAGGAGCTTTGCGGACTACGAGCAGTACTTC.

The V call is TRBV27, the J call TRBJ2-1; 8 positions agree with TRBD2. The CDR3 runs 15 residues. Trimming took 6 bases from V and 4 from J; bases not matched to a gene: 8. Per the germline V gene, CDR1 is MNHEY and CDR2 is SMNVEV (reference sequence). CDR3 in DNA: TGTGCCAGCAGATCGGGGACTAGTAGATACAATGAGCAGTTCTTC. Its protein product is CASRSGTSRYNEQFF.